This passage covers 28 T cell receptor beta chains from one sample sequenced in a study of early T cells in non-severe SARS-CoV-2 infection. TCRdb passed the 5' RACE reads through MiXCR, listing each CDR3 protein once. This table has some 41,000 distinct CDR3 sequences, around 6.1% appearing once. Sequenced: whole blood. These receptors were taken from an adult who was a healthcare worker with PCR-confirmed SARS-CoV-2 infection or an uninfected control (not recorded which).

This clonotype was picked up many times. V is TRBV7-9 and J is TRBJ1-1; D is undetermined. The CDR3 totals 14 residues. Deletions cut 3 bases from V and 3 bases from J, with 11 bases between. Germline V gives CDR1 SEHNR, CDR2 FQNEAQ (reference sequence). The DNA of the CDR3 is TGTGCCAGCAGCTTCGGCGACCGAGACACTGAAGCTTTCTTT. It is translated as CASSFGDRDTEAFF.

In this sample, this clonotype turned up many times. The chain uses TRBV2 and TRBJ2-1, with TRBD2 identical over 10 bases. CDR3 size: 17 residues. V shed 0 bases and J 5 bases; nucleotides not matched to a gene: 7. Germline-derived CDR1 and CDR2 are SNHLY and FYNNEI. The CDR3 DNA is TGTGCCAGCAGTGAAGCGGGAGCGGGAGGGGGGAACAATGAGCAGTTCTTC. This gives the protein CASSEAGAGGGNNEQFF.

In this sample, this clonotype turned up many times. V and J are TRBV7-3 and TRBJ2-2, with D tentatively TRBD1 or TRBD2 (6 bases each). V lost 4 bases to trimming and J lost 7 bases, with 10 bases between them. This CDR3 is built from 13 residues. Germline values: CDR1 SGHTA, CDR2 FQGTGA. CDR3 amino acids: CASSSQGGGELFF. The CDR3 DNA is TGTGCCAGCAGCTCACAGGGAGGCGGGGAGCTGTTTTTT.

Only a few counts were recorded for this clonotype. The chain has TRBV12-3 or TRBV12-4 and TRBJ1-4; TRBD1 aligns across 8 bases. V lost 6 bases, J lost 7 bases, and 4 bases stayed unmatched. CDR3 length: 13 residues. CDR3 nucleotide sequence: TGTGCCAGCAGCAGGGGGCGCGGTGAAAAACTGTTTTTT. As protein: CASSRGRGEKLFF.

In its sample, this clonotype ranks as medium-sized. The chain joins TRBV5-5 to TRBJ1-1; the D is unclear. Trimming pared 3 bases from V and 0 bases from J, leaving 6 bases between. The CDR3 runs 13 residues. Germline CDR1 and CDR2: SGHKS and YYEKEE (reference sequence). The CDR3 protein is CASSSYLNTEAFF. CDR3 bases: TGTGCCAGCAGCTCCTACTTGAACACTGAAGCTTTCTTT.

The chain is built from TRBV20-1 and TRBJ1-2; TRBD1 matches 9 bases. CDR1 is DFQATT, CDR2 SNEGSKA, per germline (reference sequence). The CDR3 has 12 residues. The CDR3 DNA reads TGCTCTACAGGGGGCGAAGGTTATGGCTACACCTTC. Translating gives CSTGGEGYGYTF.

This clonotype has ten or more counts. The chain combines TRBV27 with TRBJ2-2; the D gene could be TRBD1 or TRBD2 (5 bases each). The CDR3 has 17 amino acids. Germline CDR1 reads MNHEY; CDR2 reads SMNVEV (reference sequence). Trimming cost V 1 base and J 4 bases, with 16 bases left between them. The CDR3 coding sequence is TGTGCCAGCAGTTTATTTGGGACCCTGGTCCGCACCGGGGAGCTGTTTTTT. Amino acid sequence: CASSLFGTLVRTGELFF.

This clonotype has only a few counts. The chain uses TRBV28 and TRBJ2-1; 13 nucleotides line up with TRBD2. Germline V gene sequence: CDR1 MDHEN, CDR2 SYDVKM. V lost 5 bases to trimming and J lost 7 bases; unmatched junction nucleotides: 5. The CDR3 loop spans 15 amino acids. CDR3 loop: CASSPGTSGINEQFF. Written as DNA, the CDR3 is TGTGCCAGCAGTCCGGGGACTAGCGGGATAAATGAGCAGTTCTTC.

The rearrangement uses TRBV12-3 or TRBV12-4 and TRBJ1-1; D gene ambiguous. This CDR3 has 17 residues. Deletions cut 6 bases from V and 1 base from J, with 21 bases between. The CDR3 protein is CASSPGSWFVGNTEAFF. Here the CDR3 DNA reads TGTGCCAGCAGCCCTGGTTCATGGTTTGTCGGGAACACTGAAGCTTTCTTT.

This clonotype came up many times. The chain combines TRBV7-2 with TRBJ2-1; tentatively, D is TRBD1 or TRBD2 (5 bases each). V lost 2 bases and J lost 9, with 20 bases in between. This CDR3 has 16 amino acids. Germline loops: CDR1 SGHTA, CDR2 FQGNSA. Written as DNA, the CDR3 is TGTGCCAGCAGCTTAAGGTCGGGCGGAAAGAGGGGTGAGCAGTTCTTC. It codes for CASSLRSGGKRGEQFF.

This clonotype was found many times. The CDR3 DNA reads as TGTGCCAGCAGGAAGCAGGGCGGAGGGCCTAATTCACCCCTCCACTTT. This encodes CASRKQGGGPNSPLHF. The rearrangement uses TRBV12-3 or TRBV12-4 and TRBJ1-6; TRBD1 is a possible D gene (5 bases). The V and J ends lost 6 bases and 6 bases respectively, with 18 bases between them. The CDR3 sequence is 16 residues long.

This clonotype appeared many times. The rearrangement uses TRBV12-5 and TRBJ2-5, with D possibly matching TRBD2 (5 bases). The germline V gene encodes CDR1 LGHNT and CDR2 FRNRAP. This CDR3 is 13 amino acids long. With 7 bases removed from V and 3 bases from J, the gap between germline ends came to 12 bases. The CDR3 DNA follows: TGTGCTAGTGCTTTTGTCGGGGAAGAGACCCAGTACTTC. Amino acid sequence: CASAFVGEETQYF.

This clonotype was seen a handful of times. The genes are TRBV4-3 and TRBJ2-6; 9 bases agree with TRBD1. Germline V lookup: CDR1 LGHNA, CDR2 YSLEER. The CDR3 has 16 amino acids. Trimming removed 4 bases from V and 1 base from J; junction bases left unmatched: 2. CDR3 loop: CASSLGQGSGANVLTF. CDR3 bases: TGCGCCAGCAGCCTGGGACAGGGTTCTGGGGCCAACGTCCTGACTTTC.

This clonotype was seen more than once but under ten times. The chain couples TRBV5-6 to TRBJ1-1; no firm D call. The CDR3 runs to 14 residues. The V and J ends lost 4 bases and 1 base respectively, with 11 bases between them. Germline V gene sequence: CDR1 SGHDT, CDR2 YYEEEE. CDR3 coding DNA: TGTGCCAGCAGCCCAGCAGGATCGAACACTGAAGCTTTCTTT. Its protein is CASSPAGSNTEAFF.

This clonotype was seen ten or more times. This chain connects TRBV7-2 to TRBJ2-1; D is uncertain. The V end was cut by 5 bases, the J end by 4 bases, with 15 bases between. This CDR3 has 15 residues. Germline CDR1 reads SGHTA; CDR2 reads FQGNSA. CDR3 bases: TGTGCCAGCAGCCGCCCGGTGGGCTCTTACAATGAGCAGTTCTTC. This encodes CASSRPVGSYNEQFF.

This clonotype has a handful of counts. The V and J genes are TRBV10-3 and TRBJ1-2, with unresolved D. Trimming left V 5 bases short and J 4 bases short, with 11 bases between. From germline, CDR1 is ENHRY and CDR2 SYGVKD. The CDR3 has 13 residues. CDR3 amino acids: CAISRILLYGYTF. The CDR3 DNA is TGTGCCATCAGTCGGATTCTCCTCTATGGCTACACCTTC.

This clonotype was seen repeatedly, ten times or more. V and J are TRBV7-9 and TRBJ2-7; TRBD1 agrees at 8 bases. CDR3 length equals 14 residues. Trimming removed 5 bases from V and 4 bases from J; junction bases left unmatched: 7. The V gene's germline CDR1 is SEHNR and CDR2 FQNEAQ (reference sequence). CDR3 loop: CASSRQGPLYEQYF. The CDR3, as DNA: TGTGCCAGCAGCCGACAGGGGCCGTTATACGAGCAGTACTTC.

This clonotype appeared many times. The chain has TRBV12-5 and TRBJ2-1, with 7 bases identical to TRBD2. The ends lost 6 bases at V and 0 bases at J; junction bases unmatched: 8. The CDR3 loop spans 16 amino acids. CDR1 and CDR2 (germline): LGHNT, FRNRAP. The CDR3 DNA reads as TGTGCTAGTGGCCGGTGGGGGGGTAGCTCCTACAATGAGCAGTTCTTC. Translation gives CASGRWGGSSYNEQFF.

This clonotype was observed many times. The CDR3 loop reads CASSFLDGRGRNEQFF. The CDR3 bases are TGTGCCAGCAGCTTTCTGGACGGGAGAGGGAGGAATGAGCAGTTCTTC. The chain couples TRBV28 to TRBJ2-1; a possible D gene is TRBD2 (6 bases). The CDR3 sequence is 16 residues long. V was trimmed by 6 bases and J by 7 bases, leaving 22 bases between them. Germline values: CDR1 MDHEN, CDR2 SYDVKM.

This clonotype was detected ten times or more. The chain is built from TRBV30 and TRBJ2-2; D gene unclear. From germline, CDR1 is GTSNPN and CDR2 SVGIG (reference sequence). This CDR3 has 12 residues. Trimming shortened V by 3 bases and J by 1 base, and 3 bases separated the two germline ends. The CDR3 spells CAWSRNTGELFF. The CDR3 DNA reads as TGTGCCTGGAGCAGGAACACCGGGGAGCTGTTTTTT.

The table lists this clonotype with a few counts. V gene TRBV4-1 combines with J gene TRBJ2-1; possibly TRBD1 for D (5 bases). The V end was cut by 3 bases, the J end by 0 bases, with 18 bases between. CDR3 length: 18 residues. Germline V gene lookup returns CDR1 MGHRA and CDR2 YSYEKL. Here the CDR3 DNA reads TGCGCCAGCAGCCAGAGAGTAACAGGACCCACCTCCTACAATGAGCAGTTCTTC. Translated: CASSQRVTGPTSYNEQFF.

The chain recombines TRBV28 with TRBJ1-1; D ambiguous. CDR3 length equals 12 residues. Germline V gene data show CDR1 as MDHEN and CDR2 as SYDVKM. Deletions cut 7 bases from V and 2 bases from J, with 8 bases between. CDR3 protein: CASIGRNTEAFF. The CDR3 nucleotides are TGTGCCAGCATAGGTAGAAACACTGAAGCTTTCTTT.

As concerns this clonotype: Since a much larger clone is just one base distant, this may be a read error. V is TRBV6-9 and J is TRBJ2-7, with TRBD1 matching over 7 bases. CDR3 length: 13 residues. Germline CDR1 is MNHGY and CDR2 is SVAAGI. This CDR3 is CAKTGRSDHERYF. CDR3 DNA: TGTGCCAAGACAGGGCGTAGTGATCACGAGCGGTACTTC.

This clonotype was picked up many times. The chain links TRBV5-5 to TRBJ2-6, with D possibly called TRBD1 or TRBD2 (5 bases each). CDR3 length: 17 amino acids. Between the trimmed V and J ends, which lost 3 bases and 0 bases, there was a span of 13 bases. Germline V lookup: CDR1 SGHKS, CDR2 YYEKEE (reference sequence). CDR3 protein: CASSSGTSSSGANVLTF. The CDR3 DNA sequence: TGTGCCAGCAGCTCCGGGACCTCTAGCTCTGGGGCCAACGTCCTGACTTTC. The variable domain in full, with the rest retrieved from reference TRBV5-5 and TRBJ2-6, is DAGVTQSPTHLIKTRGQQVTLRCSPISGHKSVSWYQQVLGQGPQFIFQYYEKEERGRGNFPDRFSARQFPNYSSELNVNALLLGDSALYLCASSSGTSSSGANVLTFGAGSRLTVL.

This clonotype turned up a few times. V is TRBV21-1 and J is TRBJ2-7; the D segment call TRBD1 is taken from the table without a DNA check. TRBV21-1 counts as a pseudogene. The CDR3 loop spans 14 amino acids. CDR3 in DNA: TGTGCCAGCAGCCTTCCGGGACAGGGGAACGAGCAGTACTTC. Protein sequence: CASSLPGQGNEQYF.

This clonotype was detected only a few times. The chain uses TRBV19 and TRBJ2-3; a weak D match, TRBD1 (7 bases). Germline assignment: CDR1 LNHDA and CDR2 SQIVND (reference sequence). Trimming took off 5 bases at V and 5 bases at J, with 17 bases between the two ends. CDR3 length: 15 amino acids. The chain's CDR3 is CASSVRLGGGDTQYF. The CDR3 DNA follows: TGTGCCAGTAGTGTGCGACTAGGGGGCGGAGATACGCAGTATTTT.

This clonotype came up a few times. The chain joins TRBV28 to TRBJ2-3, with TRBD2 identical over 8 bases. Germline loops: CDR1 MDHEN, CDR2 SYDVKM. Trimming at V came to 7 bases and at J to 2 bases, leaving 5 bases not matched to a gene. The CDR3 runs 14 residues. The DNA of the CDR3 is TGTGCCAGCACGGCTAGCGGGCTCACAGATACGCAGTATTTT. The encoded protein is CASTASGLTDTQYF.

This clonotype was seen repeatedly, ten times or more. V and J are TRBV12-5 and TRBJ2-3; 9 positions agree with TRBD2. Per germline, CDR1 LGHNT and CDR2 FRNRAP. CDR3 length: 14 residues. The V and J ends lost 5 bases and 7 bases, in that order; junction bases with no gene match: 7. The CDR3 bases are TGTGCTAGTGGTCGTAGCGGGAGTGGGAATACGCAGTATTTT. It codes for CASGRSGSGNTQYF.